This record covers a single TCR beta chain. Antigen: not known. One end of the junction fails to match germline, which may point to a read error. Germline V gene lookup returns CDR1 DFQATT and CDR2 SNEGSKA (reference sequence). CDR3 length equals 14 residues. The data stem from a study of blood T cells in healthy people across ages. Whole-study results and caveats: Whereas aged donors had fewer naive CD4+ cells, long-lived donors had more of them and higher diversity.

A second PCR of about 6 to 11 cycles used a sample-barcoded 5' primer and a J-beta primer mix. All samples yielded 2.5 million or more CDR3-containing paired-end reads. TCRdb re-analysed the 5' RACE reads in MiXCR, keeping a single row per CDR3 protein. This sample has about 640,000 distinct CDR3 sequences; about 54% occur once, and the top ten carry over 30%. Sequenced sample: blood. The receptor was isolated from a man in his sixties in good health. This sequence joins TRBV20-1 and TRBJ2-1, with 10 bases lining up with TRBD2. CDR3 amino acids: CSEARLAGDNGQFF. CDR3 DNA sequence: TGCAGTGAAGCCCGTCTAGCGGGGGACAATGGGCAGTTCTTC.